The TCR beta chain described here comes from a study of patients and donors after allogeneic stem cell transplantation. TCRdb analysed the RT-PCR reads with MiXCR anew, one entry per CDR3 protein. Of about 960,000 distinct CDR3 sequences listed, roughly 18% were seen once; the top ten hold around 6%. The V end lost 1 base, the J end lost 10 bases, and 8 bases lay between the germline ends. The CDR3 contains 13 residues. Per the germline V gene, CDR1 is MGHDK and CDR2 is SYGVNS. This clonotype showed up just a few times. The rearrangement links TRBV25-1 to TRBJ1-6; maybe TRBD1 (5 bases). The receptor was isolated from a human donor who was either an allogeneic HSCT recipient or a stem cell or donor lymphocyte infusion donor (not recorded which). It is not recorded whose cells these are; they may come from a transplant donor. Material for sequencing was blood, either unsorted or a sorted T cell fraction (not recorded which). DNA of the CDR3: TGTGCCAGCAGTGAATGGGGCGGGTCACCCCTCCACTTT. Protein sequence: CASSEWGGSPLHF.